The clone carrying this TCR beta chain appeared a single time. Trimming left V 5 bases short and J 3 bases short, with 13 bases between. CDR1 and CDR2 (germline): LNHDA, SQIVND (reference sequence). This CDR3 is built from 14 residues. Repertoires were generated with immunoSEQ multiplex PCR, while TCRdb's copy carries only in-frame clones and drops some. The sample has more than 450,000 clones; 79% are singletons. These data are taken from a study of shared clonotypes between healthy human individuals. Looking at the study overall: The study enrolled two women and three men aged 18 to 49.

The rearrangement links TRBV19 to TRBJ1-2; D is perhaps TRBD1 (5 bases). The TCR sequence derives from a woman aged 40 to 55 in good health. Some clones in this sample may be carry-over from other donors' samples. Sequenced sample: PBMCs. The CDR3 spells CASSVAGSDYGYTF. CDR3 coding DNA: TGTGCCAGTAGTGTGGCAGGGTCGGACTATGGCTACACCTTC.